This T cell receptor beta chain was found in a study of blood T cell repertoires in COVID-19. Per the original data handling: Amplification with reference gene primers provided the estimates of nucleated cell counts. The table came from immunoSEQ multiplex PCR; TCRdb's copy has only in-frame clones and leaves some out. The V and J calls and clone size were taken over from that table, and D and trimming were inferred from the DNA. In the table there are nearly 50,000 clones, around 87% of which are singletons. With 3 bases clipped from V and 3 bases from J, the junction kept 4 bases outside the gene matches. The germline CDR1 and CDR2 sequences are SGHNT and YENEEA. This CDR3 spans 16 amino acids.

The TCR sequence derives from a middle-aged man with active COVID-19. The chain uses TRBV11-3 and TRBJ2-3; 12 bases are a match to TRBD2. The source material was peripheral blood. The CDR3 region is CASSLTSGSVTDTQYF. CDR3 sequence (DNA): TGTGCCAGCAGCTTGACTAGCGGGAGTGTGACAGATACGCAGTATTTT. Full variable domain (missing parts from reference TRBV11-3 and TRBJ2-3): EAGVVQSPRYKIIEKKQPVAFWCNPISGHNTLYWYLQNLGQGPELLIRYENEEAVDDSQLPKDRFSAERLKGVDSTLKIQPAELGDSAVYLCASSLTSGSVTDTQYFGPGTRLTVL.